Given below is one T cell receptor beta chain in context. Its specificity is not known. This record comes from a study of T cell responses to AZD1222 COVID-19 vaccine. Points from the study as a whole: Clonal diversity was possibly underestimated, and the donors were mostly white British, with more females. Among vaccine-associated CD4 TCRs, coverage spanned spike, with dominance at 160-218 and 743-854. When two AZD1222 doses had been given, Spike-specific TCR breadth and depth rose.

Second-dose schedules of about 4 or about 12 weeks were combined. Profiling relied on immunoSEQ multiplex PCR, and the TCRdb table lists in-frame clones only, not all of them. The data hold 80,000 or so clones, with about nine tenths observed a single time. The source material was peripheral blood, sampled 28 days after the second AZD1222 dose. This clonotype originated in an adult who received the AZD1222 COVID-19 vaccine.

DNA for the CDR3: TGTGCCAGCTCACCACCCGGGACCAGTAATCAGCCCCAGCATTTT. The encoded protein is CASSPPGTSNQPQHF. The V gene is TRBV18, the J gene TRBJ1-5; TRBD1 might be the D (5 bases). The ends were cut back, 0 bases at V and 4 bases at J, with 10 bases in the middle. Looked up from germline, CDR1 is KGHSH and CDR2 is LQKENI. CDR3 length: 15 amino acids.